A selection of T cell receptor beta chains follows, all from one sample in a study of blood T cell repertoires in COVID-19. Sequencing was performed with immunoSEQ multiplex PCR; in TCRdb, only in-frame clones are kept and a portion is missing. The sample includes about 140,000 clones, approximately 90% of them seen just once. The specimen sequenced was peripheral blood. The receptors shown here come from a woman aged 80 or over with acute or convalescent COVID-19. Each CDR3 is given without its conserved first and last residue. Clone sizes are given selectively: once, few, many, or a class where the clone is expanded.

CDR3 protein	clone size	V gene
ASSSTQGANSYEQY	NA	TRBV9
ASSHQGARGYT	NA	TRBV5-6
ASRASQVPLNEQF	NA	TRBV5-1
ASSLVGGSSYEQY	NA	TRBV7-2
ASSLAGQGYGYT	NA	TRBV7-2
ASSLGQSGRY	NA	TRBV7-9
ASSHRGVSSGANVLT	few	TRBV3-1/TRBV3-2
ASSKVQGTAF	NA	TRBV19
ASSLGTGGREKLF	NA	TRBV13
ASSFAAGISYGYT	NA	TRBV5-4
ATSGGGYNEQF	NA	TRBV24-1
ASRSDRGWTEAF	once	TRBV7-8
ASSLVTGVHEQY	NA	TRBV5-6
SVEGQGGSEAF	NA	TRBV29-1
ASSAGPNQPQH	NA	TRBV10-1
ASGLVQGAKEKLF	NA	TRBV12-5
ASRQDYGYT	NA	TRBV5-1
ASRPGQGGGYT	NA	TRBV2
SVTKTGEGEQY	few	TRBV29-1
ASSFRGGGLWEPYEQY	NA	TRBV27
ASSVDGQRNQPQH	NA	TRBV9
ASSQDDSYSGANVLT	NA	TRBV3-1/TRBV3-2
ASSPGTGGGQETQY	NA	TRBV18
ASSSRTDEAF	NA	TRBV3-1/TRBV3-2
ASTPTGSYEQY	NA	TRBV2
AWSREMNYGYT	NA	TRBV30
ATSDRTGEAF	NA	TRBV24-1
ASSDHYSNQPQH	NA	TRBV2
SVSLLLNTGELF	NA	TRBV29-1
ASSTGTSGGYDNEQF	NA	TRBV19
ASTLWGRTNDYGYT	NA	TRBV28
ASLGNRGSGNQPQH	NA	TRBV2
ASSLGLAGEDTQY	NA	TRBV5-1
ASRPGQGRRYT	NA	TRBV3-1/TRBV3-2
ASSEARTGAGNTIY	once	TRBV2
ASSDPGQLSEKLF	NA	TRBV2
ASRPTLGGYGYT	NA	TRBV6-5
ASRLFGGAYGYT	NA	TRBV6-5
ASSAGTSGGTDTQY	NA	TRBV7-8
ASSYLGHWNTEAF	NA	TRBV11-2
ASSLSSGNSPLH	NA	TRBV7-8
ASSPMGSGGGYNEQF	NA	TRBV9
ASSPGLGGAGQPQH	NA	TRBV18
ASSGAGGTLNTEAF	NA	TRBV5-1
ASNHGQTGNTIY	NA	TRBV19
AWRITGGSLNTGELF	NA	TRBV30
ASSLGRGGQEEKLF	NA	TRBV5-4
ASSQAPGSSPLH	once	TRBV3-1/TRBV3-2
ASSPWTSGEAKNIQY	NA	TRBV18
ASSPDRSEAF	many	TRBV12-3/TRBV12-4
ASRRTGEDYGYT	NA	TRBV6-5
ASSDGSYGYT	NA	TRBV2
ASRPGLGDTQY	NA	TRBV6-6
ASSLQTEQY	NA	TRBV13
ASSSFRDRGPYEQY	NA	TRBV5-1
ASSFSPGQSNSPLH	NA	TRBV27
ASTKSGDTQY	NA	TRBV12-3/TRBV12-4
ASSWTRTGSYEQY	NA	TRBV7-2
AWNRDRGFNTEAF	NA	TRBV30
ASRHQTGIEGEQY	few	TRBV5-1